The T cell receptor beta chain under discussion was sequenced for a study of shared clonotypes between healthy human individuals. Across the study: The cohort had two women and a few men, ages 18 to 49. Study-wide results and caveats: Though the depth was large, rarefaction showed that sorted-subset sequencing was incomplete. All-four-donor shared clonotypes had higher generation probabilities than non-shared clonotypes did.

Replicate PCRs from sorted subsets contained roughly 200 ng DNA, which is 30,000 to 35,000 T cell genomes. Clones were read by immunoSEQ multiplex PCR, and TCRdb kept only the in-frame ones, dropping some. This table has about 2.2 million clones, approximately 94% appearing once. CD45RO-negative CD8 cells positively selected for CCR7 made up the naive population, which excluded terminally differentiated effector memory CD45RA+ cells. A remark on this clone: What it binds is unknown.

V dropped 4 bases and J dropped 0 bases, with 13 bases sitting between them. Per the germline V gene, CDR1 is SGHTS and CDR2 is YDEGEE. CDR3 size: 16 residues. Sequencing used naive CD8+ T cells from PBMCs. This chain uses TRBV5-8 with TRBJ2-2; TRBD1 or TRBD2 may be the D gene (5 bases each). This clonotype was sampled from a man aged 18 to 35 in good health. Some clones in this sample may be carry-over from other donors' samples. The CDR3 sequence: CASSPRDRTNTGELFF. In nucleotides, the CDR3 is TGTGCCAGCAGCCCCCGGGACCGCACGAACACCGGGGAGCTGTTTTTT.